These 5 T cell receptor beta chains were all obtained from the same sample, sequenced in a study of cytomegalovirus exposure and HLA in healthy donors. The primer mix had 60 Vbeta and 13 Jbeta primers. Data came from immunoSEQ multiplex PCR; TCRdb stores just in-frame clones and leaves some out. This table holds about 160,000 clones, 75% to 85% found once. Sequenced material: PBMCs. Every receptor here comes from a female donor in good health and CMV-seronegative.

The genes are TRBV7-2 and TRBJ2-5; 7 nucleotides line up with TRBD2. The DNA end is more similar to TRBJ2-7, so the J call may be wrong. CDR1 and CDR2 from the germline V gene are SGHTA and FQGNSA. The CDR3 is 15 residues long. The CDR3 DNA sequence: TGTGCCAGCAGCTTAGTGGCGGGGGAGGGTTTCGAGCAGTACTTC. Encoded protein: CASSLVAGEGFEQYF.

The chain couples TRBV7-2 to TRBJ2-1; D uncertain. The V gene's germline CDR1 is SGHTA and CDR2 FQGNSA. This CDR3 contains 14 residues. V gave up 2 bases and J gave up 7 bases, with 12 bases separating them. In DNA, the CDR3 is TGTGCCAGCAGCTTACGGTGGGCCCGGAATGAGCAGTTCTTC. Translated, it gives CASSLRWARNEQFF.

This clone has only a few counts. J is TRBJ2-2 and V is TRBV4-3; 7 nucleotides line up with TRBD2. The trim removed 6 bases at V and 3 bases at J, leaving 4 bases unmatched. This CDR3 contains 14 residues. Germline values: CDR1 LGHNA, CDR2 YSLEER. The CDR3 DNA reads TGCGCCAGCAGGCGGGAGTGGGACACCGGGGAGCTGTTTTTT. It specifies CASRREWDTGELFF.

The CDR3, as DNA: TGTGCCAGCAGCTCCACCGGGACAGGGGGCACCTACGAGCAGTACTTC. It is translated as CASSSTGTGGTYEQYF. The chain carries TRBV5-6 and TRBJ2-7, with 12 bases matching TRBD1. The CDR3 consists of 16 residues. J gave up 2 bases and V 3 bases, and 6 bases lay outside the gene matches. Germline V gene data show CDR1 as SGHDT and CDR2 as YYEEEE.

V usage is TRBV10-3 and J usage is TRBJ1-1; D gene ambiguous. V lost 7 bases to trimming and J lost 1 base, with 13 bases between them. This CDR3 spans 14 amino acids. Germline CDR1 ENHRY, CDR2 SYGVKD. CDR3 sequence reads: CAITGRAPNTEAFF. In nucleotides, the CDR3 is TGTGCCATCACCGGGCGGGCGCCGAACACTGAAGCTTTCTTT.